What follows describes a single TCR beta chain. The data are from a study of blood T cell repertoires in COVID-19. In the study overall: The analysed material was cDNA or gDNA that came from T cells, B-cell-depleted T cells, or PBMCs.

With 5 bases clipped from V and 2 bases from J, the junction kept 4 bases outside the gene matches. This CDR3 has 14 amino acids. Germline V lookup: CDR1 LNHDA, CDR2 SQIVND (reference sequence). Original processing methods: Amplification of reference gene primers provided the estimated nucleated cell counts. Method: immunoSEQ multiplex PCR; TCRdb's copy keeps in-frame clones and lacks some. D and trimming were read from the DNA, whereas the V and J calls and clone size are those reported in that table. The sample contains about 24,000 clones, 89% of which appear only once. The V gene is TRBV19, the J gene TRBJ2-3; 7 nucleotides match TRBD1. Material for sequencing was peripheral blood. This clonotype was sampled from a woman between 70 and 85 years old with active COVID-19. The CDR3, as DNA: TGTGCCAGTAGTCAAGGGACAGTCACAGATACGCAGTATTTT. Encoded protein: CASSQGTVTDTQYF.